One and the same sample provided the 11 T cell receptor beta chains below, sequenced in a study of cytomegalovirus exposure and HLA in healthy donors. PCR employed 60 Vbeta and 13 Jbeta primers. Profiled with immunoSEQ multiplex PCR; TCRdb holds only in-frame clones, not every one. The sample has 300,000 or so clones; approximately 84% are singletons. The sequenced material came from PBMCs. The receptor source for this set is a woman between 35 and 50 years old in good health and CMV-seropositive.

The chain joins TRBV27 to TRBJ1-4; 7 bases are a match to TRBD1. The germline V gene has CDR1 MNHEY and CDR2 SMNVEV (reference sequence). This CDR3 spans 14 amino acids. J gave up 8 bases and V 6 bases, and 9 bases lay outside the gene matches. The CDR3 bases are TGTGCCAGCAGCTTTACAGGGGTAGGAGAAAAACTGTTTTTT. The encoded protein is CASSFTGVGEKLFF.

This rearrangement joins TRBV2 to TRBJ2-2, with 12 nucleotides matching TRBD2. The CDR3 is made up of 17 amino acids. The V gene's germline CDR1 is SNHLY and CDR2 FYNNEI. After removal of 7 bases from V and 2 bases from J, the junction contained 8 bases not matched to a gene. CDR3 in amino acids: CASTLLAGGPNTGELFF. The CDR3 region has the DNA TGTGCCAGCACCCTCCTAGCGGGAGGGCCTAACACCGGGGAGCTGTTTTTT.

The chain is built from TRBV29-1 and TRBJ2-5; D gene uncertain. Trimming pared 4 bases from V and 2 bases from J, leaving 8 bases between. This CDR3 has 12 residues. CDR1 and CDR2 from the germline V gene are SQVTM and ANQGSEA. CDR3 coding DNA: TGCAGCGTTGTTCTCCCGCAAGAGACCCAGTACTTC. Amino acid sequence: CSVVLPQETQYF.

The table lists this clone with a few counts. J is TRBJ2-6 and V is TRBV7-3; no clear D gene. The CDR3 consists of 14 residues. Germline V gene lookup returns CDR1 SGHTA and CDR2 FQGTGA. The ends were cut back, 4 bases at V and 0 bases at J, with 4 bases in the middle. CDR3 sequence (DNA): TGTGCCAGCAGCTCCAGCTCTGGGGCCAACGTCCTGACTTTC. Translating gives CASSSSSGANVLTF.

V usage is TRBV28 and J usage is TRBJ1-6, with D perhaps matching TRBD1 (5 bases). The CDR3 sequence is 13 residues long. The V gene's germline CDR1 is MDHEN and CDR2 SYDVKM. V shed 6 bases and J shed 10 bases, with 13 bases lying between them. CDR3 coding DNA: TGTGCCAGCAGCTCCTTTAGGGGCTCACCCCTCCACTTT. It specifies CASSSFRGSPLHF.

V gene TRBV6-5 combines with J gene TRBJ2-5; 12 positions agree with TRBD2. The end of the DNA fits TRBJ2-7 better, so the J call may be wrong. The CDR3 is made up of 14 amino acids. CDR1 MNHEY and CDR2 SVGAGI come from the germline V gene. The chain's CDR3 is CASSATSGSHEQYF. The CDR3 DNA sequence: TGTGCCAGCAGTGCGACTAGCGGGAGCCACGAGCAGTACTTC.

The chain uses TRBV30 and TRBJ2-5, with 9 bases that match TRBD1. Near its end, the DNA agrees better with TRBJ2-7, so the J call may be wrong. CDR3 size: 14 residues. CDR1 and CDR2 from the germline V gene are GTSNPN and SVGIG (reference sequence). The CDR3, as DNA: TGTGCCTGGAGTTTCTCAGGACAGGGGTACGAGCAGTACTTC. It codes for CAWSFSGQGYEQYF.

As regards this clone: This likely comes from a read error, as the CDR3 has no conserved phenylalanine or tryptophan at its end. This chain joins TRBV6-1 and TRBJ1-5; the match to TRBD1 covers 7 bases. V gave up 3 bases and J gave up 0 bases; unmatched junction bases: 5. The germline V gene encodes CDR1 MNHNS and CDR2 SASEGT. The CDR3 is made up of 16 amino acids. CDR3 protein: CASSEIGGNSNQPQHL. The CDR3 bases are TGTGCCAGCAGTGAGATAGGGGGCAATAGCAATCAGCCCCAGCATCTT.

The CDR3 DNA reads as TGCGCCAGCAGCTTGGCCGAGGGCCCTTCAGTCGAAAAACTGTTTTTT. Translated, it gives CASSLAEGPSVEKLFF. The chain links TRBV5-1 to TRBJ1-4, with D unclear. This CDR3 comprises 16 residues. The V gene lost 0 bases and the J gene lost 8 bases, with 17 bases spanning the gap. Looked up from germline, CDR1 is SGHRS and CDR2 is YFSETQ.

The chain carries TRBV6-1 and TRBJ2-7, with 10 positions matching TRBD2. The J segment lost 0 bases and the V segment lost 3 bases, leaving 5 bases of the junction unmatched. Germline V CDR1 and CDR2: MNHNS, SASEGT. This CDR3 contains 16 residues. In DNA form, the CDR3 reads TGTGCCAGCAGTGACCCCGGACTAGCGGTCTCCTACGAGCAGTACTTC. As protein: CASSDPGLAVSYEQYF.

The genes are TRBV27 and TRBJ2-7; 9 positions match TRBD2. The V and J ends lost 7 bases and 0 bases, in that order; junction bases with no gene match: 4. The CDR3 is 14 residues long. Germline CDR1 is MNHEY and CDR2 is SMNVEV (reference sequence). The CDR3 here is CASTAGGSSYEQYF. The DNA of the CDR3 is TGTGCCAGCACTGCGGGAGGGAGCTCCTACGAGCAGTACTTC.